This T cell receptor beta chain was captured by sequencing in a study of CD8 T cells in ankylosing spondylitis (dated by TCRdb to about 2017). Regarding the complete study: To find TCR variants linked to disease, the study profiled T cell receptor beta repertoires in ankylosing spondylitis patients and healthy donors. In total, the full study cohort was made up of 95 to 110 healthy donors and 25 ankylosing spondylitis patients. Peripheral blood samples were taken, and synovial fluid was additionally collected from ankylosing spondylitis patients.

General study outcomes and caveats: The disease-linked clones were reported as significantly enriched in matched synovial fluid samples from ankylosing spondylitis patients. A TCR beta motif made up of about eight highly homologous amino acid variants appeared to be characteristic of blood from ankylosing spondylitis patients. In peripheral blood, the disease-linked clones were found at relatively low frequencies and had a CD8+ phenotype. Some of the motif variants had been reported before in the synovial fluid and blood of reactive arthritis patients, a finding that suggests common disease-initiation mechanisms.

This clonotype was picked up many times. Its antigen has not been determined. No base quality information exists; no much larger clone differs at one position. CDR1 DFQATT and CDR2 SNEGSKA were looked up in the germline V gene (reference sequence). The cysteine opens and the phenylalanine closes a CDR3 of 14 amino acids. Of the read, only the CDR3 DNA is kept; its 42 bases are in frame from base 1. V trim: 6 bases; J trim: 2 bases; unmatched bases: 9. For sequencing, an Illumina HiSeq 2500 was employed. TCR beta libraries were prepared by quantitative 5'-RACE with molecular barcodes. In the paper's pipeline: A new computational method, built on a probabilistic model of VDJ rearrangement, was used to identify disease-linked TCR variants. The public reads were reprocessed in TCRdb via fastp at Q25 and MiXCR, keeping in-frame beta chains. A single entry per CDR3 protein holds the most common genes and DNA from its merged rows. The V and J calls shown here were made by TCRdb, not taken from the authors' results. Recorded for this sample are under 85,000 distinct CDR3 sequences; over 4% of them occurred a single time. The ten top clones hold around 2% of the sample.

Recombination joined TRBV20-1 with TRBJ2-5; a stretch of 7 junction bases matches TRBD2. Material for sequencing was blood, either unsorted or a sorted T cell fraction (not recorded which). The source of this sequence is a male donor with ankylosing spondylitis or in good health (not recorded which). The nucleotide sequence is TGCAGTGCCAGCCTGGGACTAAGACAAGAGACCCAGTACTTC. This gives the protein CSASLGLRQETQYF.